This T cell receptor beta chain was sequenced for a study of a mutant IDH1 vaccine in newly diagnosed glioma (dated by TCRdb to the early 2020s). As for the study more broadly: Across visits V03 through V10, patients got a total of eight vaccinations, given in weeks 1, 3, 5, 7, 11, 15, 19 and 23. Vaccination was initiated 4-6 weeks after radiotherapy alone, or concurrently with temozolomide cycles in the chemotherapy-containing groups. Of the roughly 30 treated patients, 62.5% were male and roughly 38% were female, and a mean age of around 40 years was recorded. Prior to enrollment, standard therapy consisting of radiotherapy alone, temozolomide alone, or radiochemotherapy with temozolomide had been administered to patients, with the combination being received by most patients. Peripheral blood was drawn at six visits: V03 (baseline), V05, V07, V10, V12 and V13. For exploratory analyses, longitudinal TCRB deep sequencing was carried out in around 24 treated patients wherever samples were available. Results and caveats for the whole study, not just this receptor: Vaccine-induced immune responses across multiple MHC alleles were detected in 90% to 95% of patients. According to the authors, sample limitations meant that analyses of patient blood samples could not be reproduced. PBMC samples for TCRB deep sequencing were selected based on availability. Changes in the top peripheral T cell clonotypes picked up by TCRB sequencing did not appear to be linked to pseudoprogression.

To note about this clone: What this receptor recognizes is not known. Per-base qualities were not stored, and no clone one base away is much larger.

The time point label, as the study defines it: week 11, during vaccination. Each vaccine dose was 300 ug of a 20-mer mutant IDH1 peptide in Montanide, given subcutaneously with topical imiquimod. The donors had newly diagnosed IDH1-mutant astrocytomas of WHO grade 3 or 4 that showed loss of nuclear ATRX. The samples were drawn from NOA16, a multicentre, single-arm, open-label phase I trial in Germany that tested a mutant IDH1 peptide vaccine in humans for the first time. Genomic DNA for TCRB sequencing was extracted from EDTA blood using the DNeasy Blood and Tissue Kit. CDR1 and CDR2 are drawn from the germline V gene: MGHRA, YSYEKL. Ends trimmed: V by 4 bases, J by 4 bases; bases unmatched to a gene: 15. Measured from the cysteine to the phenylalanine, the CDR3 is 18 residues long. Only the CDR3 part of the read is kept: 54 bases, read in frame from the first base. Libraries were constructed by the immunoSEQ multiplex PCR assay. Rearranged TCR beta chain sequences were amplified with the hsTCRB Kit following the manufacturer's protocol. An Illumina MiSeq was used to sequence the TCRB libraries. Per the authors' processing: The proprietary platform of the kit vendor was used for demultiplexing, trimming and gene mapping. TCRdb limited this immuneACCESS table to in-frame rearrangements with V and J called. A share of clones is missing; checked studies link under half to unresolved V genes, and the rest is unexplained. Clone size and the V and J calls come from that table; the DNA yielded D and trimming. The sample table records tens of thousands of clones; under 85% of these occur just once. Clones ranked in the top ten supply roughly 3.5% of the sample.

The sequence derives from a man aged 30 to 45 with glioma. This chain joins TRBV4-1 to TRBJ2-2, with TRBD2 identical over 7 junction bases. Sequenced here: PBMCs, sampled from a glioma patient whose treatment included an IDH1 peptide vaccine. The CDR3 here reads CASSPLGVERGGTGELFF. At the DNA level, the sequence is TGCGCCAGCAGCCCCCTAGGAGTGGAGCGGGGAGGCACCGGGGAGCTGTTTTTT.